The clone carrying this T cell receptor (beta chain) was detected only a few times. This entry comes from a study of Graves' ophthalmopathy and Graves' hyperthyroidism. The junction had 16 bases not matched to a gene; V was cut back by 4 bases and J by 4 bases. There are 17 residues in the CDR3. In germline, CDR1 is SGHRS, CDR2 YFSETQ. RNA transcripts were the template, and TCR beta CDR3 regions were amplified from them. The workflow started with a first-round RT-PCR run with HTBI primers and then moved on to a second-round multiplex PCR. TCRdb re-called the multiplex PCR reads through MiXCR, storing one row per CDR3 protein. The sample has about 590,000 distinct CDR3 sequences; approximately 37% are singletons.

The chain employs TRBV5-1 and TRBJ1-2; TRBD1 agrees at 7 bases. The material sequenced was peripheral blood or thyroid tissue (not recorded which). This sequence originates from an adult man with Graves' hyperthyroidism. The CDR3, as DNA: TGCGCCAGCAGCCTGGAGACAGGGAGGGTATTCCTCTATGGCTACACCTTC. Translation: CASSLETGRVFLYGYTF.